This TCR beta chain was recovered during a study of blood T cell repertoires in COVID-19. About the research overall: Samples taken during acute and convalescent COVID-19 were collected in the United States, Italy and Spain. Nucleic acid was either cDNA or gDNA, and it came from T cells, B-cell-depleted T cells, or PBMCs.

The ends lost 5 bases at V and 4 bases at J; junction bases unmatched: 4. CDR1 and CDR2 from the germline V gene are MNHEY and SMNVEV (reference sequence). The length of the CDR3 is 15 residues. In the authors' workflow: Researchers report that nucleated cell counts were estimated from reference gene primer amplification. The protocol was immunoSEQ multiplex PCR, while the TCRdb copy is restricted to in-frame clones and leaves out a portion. V, J and clone size derive from that table, while D and trimming were established from the DNA sequence. The profile covers 200,000 to 300,000 clones, with approximately 85% appearing a single time and roughly 0.8% taken by the ten largest.

V and J are TRBV27 and TRBJ1-5, with 11 bases fitting TRBD1. This clonotype was obtained from a woman in her twenties or thirties with acute or convalescent COVID-19. The specimen was peripheral blood. As DNA, the CDR3 is TGTGCCAGCAGTGAGGGGACAGGGGGAAATCAGCCCCAGCATTTT. The encoded protein is CASSEGTGGNQPQHF.